Listed below are T cell receptor beta chains from one sample, sequenced in a study of type 1 regulatory T cells. TCRdb re-derived calls from the reads in MiXCR, one entry per CDR3 protein. The sample consists of about 68,000 distinct CDR3 sequences, approximately 64% of them appearing once. These TCRs are of unknown antigen specificity. Sample: cultured T cells, either the whole culture or a sorted T cell fraction (not recorded which). The receptor source for this set is a human donor in good health. CDR3s include the opening cysteine and the closing phenylalanine or tryptophan. The D gene is left open where the match is weak. Some rows have no size entry. The others give once, few or many, or a class for an expanded clone.

V gene	clone size	D gene	J gene	CDR3 DNA	CDR3 protein
TRBV7-2	NA	NA	TRBJ2-5	TGTGCCAGCAGCTTTCCCGTAGAGACCCAGTACTTC	CASSFPVETQYF
TRBV7-3	once	NA	TRBJ2-2	TGTGCCAGCAGTATACCGAACACCGGGGAGCTGTTTTTT	CASSIPNTGELFF
TRBV18	NA	NA	TRBJ2-3	TGTGCCAGCTCACCACCGTACACAGATACGCAGTATTTT	CASSPPYTDTQYF
TRBV7-8	NA	TRBD2	TRBJ2-3	TGTGCCAGCAGCTTAAGTAGCGGGATAACAGATACGCAGTATTTT	CASSLSSGITDTQYF
TRBV18	NA	TRBD1	TRBJ2-5	TGTGCCAGCTCACCAGGGACAGGGTCTCAAGAGACCCAGTACTTC	CASSPGTGSQETQYF
TRBV5-1	few	NA	TRBJ2-1	TGCGCCAGCTTCCCGGATACCCTACAGAATGAGCAGTTCTTC	CASFPDTLQNEQFF
TRBV4-1	NA	NA	TRBJ1-2	TGCGCCAGCAGCCAACCCTGGGGGGCCGCCACCTTC	CASSQPWGAATF
TRBV3-1	NA	TRBD2	TRBJ2-7	TGTGCCAGCAGCCGGCGGGAGGGCCGTCCTGGCGAGCAGTACTTC	CASSRREGRPGEQYF
TRBV4-1	few	NA	TRBJ2-7	TGCGCCAGCAGCCAAGTAGCGGACTCCTACGAGCAGTACTTC	CASSQVADSYEQYF
TRBV6-5	NA	TRBD2	TRBJ2-1	TGTGCCAGCAAAGATGGACTAGAATTTGAGGATGAGCAGTTCTTC	CASKDGLEFEDEQFF